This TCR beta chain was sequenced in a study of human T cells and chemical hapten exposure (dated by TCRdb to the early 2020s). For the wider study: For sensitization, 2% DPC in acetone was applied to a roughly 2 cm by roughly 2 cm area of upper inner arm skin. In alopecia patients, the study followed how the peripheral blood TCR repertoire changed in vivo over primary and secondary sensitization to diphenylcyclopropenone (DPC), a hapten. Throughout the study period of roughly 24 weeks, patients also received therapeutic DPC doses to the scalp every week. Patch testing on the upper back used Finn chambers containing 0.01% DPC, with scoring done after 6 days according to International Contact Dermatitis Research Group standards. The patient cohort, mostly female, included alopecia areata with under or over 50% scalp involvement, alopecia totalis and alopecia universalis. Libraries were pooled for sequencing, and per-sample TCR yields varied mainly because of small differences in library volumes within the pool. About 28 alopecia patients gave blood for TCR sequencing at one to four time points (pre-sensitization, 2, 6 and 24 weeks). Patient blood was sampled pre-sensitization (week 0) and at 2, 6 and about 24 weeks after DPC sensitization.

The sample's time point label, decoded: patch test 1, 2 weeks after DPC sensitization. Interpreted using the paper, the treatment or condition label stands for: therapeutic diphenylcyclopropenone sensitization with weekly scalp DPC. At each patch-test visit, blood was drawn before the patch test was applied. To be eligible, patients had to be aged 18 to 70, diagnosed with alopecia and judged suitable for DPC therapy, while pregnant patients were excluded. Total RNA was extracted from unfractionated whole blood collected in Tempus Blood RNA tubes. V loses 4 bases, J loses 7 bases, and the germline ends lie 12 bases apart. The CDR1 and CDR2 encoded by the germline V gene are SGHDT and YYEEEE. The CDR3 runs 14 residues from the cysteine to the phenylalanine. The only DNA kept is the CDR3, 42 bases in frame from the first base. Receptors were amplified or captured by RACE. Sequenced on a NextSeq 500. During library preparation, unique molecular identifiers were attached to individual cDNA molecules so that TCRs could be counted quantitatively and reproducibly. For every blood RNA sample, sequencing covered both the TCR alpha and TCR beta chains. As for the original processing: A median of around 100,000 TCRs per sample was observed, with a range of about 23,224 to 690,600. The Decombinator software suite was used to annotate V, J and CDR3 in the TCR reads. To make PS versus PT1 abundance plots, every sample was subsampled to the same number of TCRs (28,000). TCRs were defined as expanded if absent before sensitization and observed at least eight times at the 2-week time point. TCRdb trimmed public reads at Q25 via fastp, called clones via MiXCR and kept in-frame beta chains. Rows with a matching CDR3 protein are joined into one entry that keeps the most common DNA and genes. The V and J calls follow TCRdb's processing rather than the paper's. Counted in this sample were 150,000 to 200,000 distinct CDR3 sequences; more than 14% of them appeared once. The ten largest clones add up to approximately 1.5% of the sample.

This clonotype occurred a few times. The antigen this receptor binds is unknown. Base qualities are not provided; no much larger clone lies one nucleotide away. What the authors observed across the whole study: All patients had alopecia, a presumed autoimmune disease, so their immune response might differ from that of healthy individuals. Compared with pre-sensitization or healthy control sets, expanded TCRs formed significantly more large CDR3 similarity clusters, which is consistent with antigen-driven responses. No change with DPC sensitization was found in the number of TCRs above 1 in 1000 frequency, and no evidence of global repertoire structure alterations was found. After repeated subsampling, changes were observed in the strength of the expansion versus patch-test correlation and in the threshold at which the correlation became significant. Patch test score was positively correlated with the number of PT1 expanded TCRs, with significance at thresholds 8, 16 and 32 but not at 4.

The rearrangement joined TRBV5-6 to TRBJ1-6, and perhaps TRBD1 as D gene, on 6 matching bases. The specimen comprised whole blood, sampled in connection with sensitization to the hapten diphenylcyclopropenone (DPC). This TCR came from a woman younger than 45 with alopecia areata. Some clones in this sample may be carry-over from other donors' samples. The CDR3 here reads CASSTWTENSPLHF. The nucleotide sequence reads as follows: TGTGCCAGCAGCACGTGGACAGAAAATTCACCCCTCCACTTT.